A single sample gave rise to the 21 T cell receptor beta chains below, sequenced in a study of blood T cell repertoires in COVID-19 (dated by TCRdb to 2019 to 2021). The library relied on the immunoSEQ multiplex PCR assay. TCRdb retrieved this table from immuneACCESS and kept in-frame rearrangements only. Not all clones are present; in checked studies, unresolved V genes account for under half, and no reason is known for the remainder. This sample holds roughly 120,000 clones; around nine tenths were observed only once. 3% to 3.5% of the sample is taken by the ten largest. Sequencing input: peripheral blood. The receptors derive from a woman aged 45-59 years with acute or convalescent COVID-19.

The chain recombines TRBV12-5 with TRBJ2-3, with D possibly TRBD2 on 6 matching bases. From germline, CDR1 is LGHNT and CDR2 FRNRAP. With 6 bases removed from V and 5 bases from J, the gap between germline ends came to 18 bases. This CDR3 is built from 15 residues. CDR3 loop: CASGSGHAAVDTQYF. Written as DNA, the CDR3 is TGTGCTAGTGGGAGCGGGCATGCCGCGGTAGATACGCAGTATTTT.

This chain uses TRBV5-4 with TRBJ1-4; 9 nucleotides line up with TRBD1. CDR1 and CDR2 from the germline V gene are SGHNT and YYREEE (reference sequence). This CDR3 region has 18 residues. V lost 4 bases to trimming and J lost 0 bases; unmatched junction nucleotides: 10. CDR3 sequence reads: CASSKGQGRGSTNEKLFF. Written as DNA, the CDR3 is TGTGCCAGCAGCAAAGGACAGGGGAGAGGGTCAACTAATGAAAAACTGTTTTTT.

The V and J genes are TRBV28 and TRBJ2-7, with 9 bases identical to TRBD1. The junction had 7 bases not matched to a gene; V was cut back by 6 bases and J by 4 bases. Germline-derived CDR1 and CDR2 are MDHEN and SYDVKM. This CDR3 region has 14 residues. The CDR3 sequence is CASRGTGSKYEQYF. The CDR3 DNA reads TGTGCCAGCAGAGGGACAGGGTCAAAGTACGAGCAGTACTTC.

The J gene is TRBJ2-2, the V gene TRBV2; D is possibly TRBD1 (5 bases). CDR1 and CDR2 (germline): SNHLY, FYNNEI. The length of the CDR3 is 14 residues. V shed 6 bases and J shed 3 bases, with 11 bases lying between them. The CDR3 DNA follows: TGTGCCAGCAGGCAGGGTTGGGACACCGGGGAGCTGTTTTTT. As protein: CASRQGWDTGELFF. Filled out from reference TRBV2 and TRBJ2-2, the complete variable domain reads EPEVTQTPSHQVTQMGQEVILRCVPISNHLYFYWYRQILGQKVEFLVSFYNNEISEKSEIFDDQFSVERPDGSNFTLKIRSTKLEDSAMYFCASRQGWDTGELFFGEGSRLTVL.

V is TRBV14 and J is TRBJ1-2, with D possibly being TRBD1 (6 bases). From germline, CDR1 is SGHDN and CDR2 FVKESK. V lost 5 bases, J lost 7 bases, and 11 bases lay in between. The CDR3 totals 12 residues. CDR3 bases: TGTGCCAGCAGCTCACAGGGATTTGGCTACACCTTC. Translating gives CASSSQGFGYTF. Based on the CDR3 plus reference TRBV14 and TRBJ1-2, the full variable domain is EAGVTQFPSHSVIEKGQTVTLRCDPISGHDNLYWYRRVMGKEIKFLLHFVKESKQDESGMPNNRFLAERTGGTYSTLKVQPAELEDSGVYFCASSSQGFGYTFGSGTRLTVV.

This sequence joins TRBV6-5 and TRBJ1-1; D not resolved. The germline V gene encodes CDR1 MNHEY and CDR2 SVGAGI. V was clipped by 6 bases and J by 8 bases, with 13 bases between them. This CDR3 region has 12 residues. CDR3 region: CASRPPGGEAFF. The DNA of the CDR3 is TGTGCCAGCAGGCCGCCGGGCGGGGAAGCTTTCTTT.

This chain uses TRBV5-5 with TRBJ1-6; D gene ambiguous. The V and J ends lost 2 bases and 7 bases respectively, with 13 bases between them. The CDR3 is 15 residues long. Per germline, CDR1 SGHKS and CDR2 YYEKEE (reference sequence). DNA for the CDR3: TGTGCCAGCAGCTTTGGTGGAGAAGCCAATTCACCCCTCCACTTT. Translated: CASSFGGEANSPLHF.

This chain uses TRBV7-2 with TRBJ2-7; 7 bases line up with TRBD1. Germline V gene sequence: CDR1 SGHTA, CDR2 FQGNSA. This CDR3 has 13 amino acids. V lost 4 bases and J lost 4; bases outside the gene matches: 4. This chain's CDR3 is CASSSDRKYEQYF. The CDR3, as DNA: TGTGCCAGCAGCTCGGACAGGAAGTACGAGCAGTACTTC.

This clone was observed a single time. The chain recombines TRBV7-9 with TRBJ1-4; 8 bases are shared with TRBD1. This CDR3 comprises 15 residues. Germline V gives CDR1 SEHNR, CDR2 FQNEAQ (reference sequence). Germline trimming cut 4 bases from V and 2 bases from J; bases unmatched to any gene: 3. CDR3 sequence reads: CASSSRDRTNEKLFF. In DNA form, the CDR3 reads TGTGCCAGCAGCTCCCGGGACAGGACTAATGAAAAACTGTTTTTT.

The rearrangement joins TRBV5-1 to TRBJ2-1; 8 nucleotides line up with TRBD2. V lost 4 bases to trimming and J lost 9 bases; unmatched junction nucleotides: 9. From germline, CDR1 is SGHRS and CDR2 YFSETQ. The CDR3 extends over 14 amino acids. The CDR3 DNA sequence: TGCGCCAGCAGCGAGGGACTAGTATTGAGTGAGCAGTTCTTC. This encodes CASSEGLVLSEQFF.

The chain carries TRBV30 and TRBJ2-7, with D maybe TRBD1 (6 bases). The CDR3 loop spans 15 amino acids. CDR1 and CDR2 from the germline V gene are GTSNPN and SVGIG (reference sequence). V lost 4 bases, J lost 3 bases, and 19 bases lay in between. The CDR3 DNA follows: TGTGCCTGGACCTCGGAAGGGGGTTCTAGCTACGAGCAGTACTTC. Its protein product is CAWTSEGGSSYEQYF.

The rearrangement links TRBV12-3 or TRBV12-4 to TRBJ1-2, with 7 bases fitting TRBD1. V gave up 8 bases and J gave up 8 bases; unmatched junction bases: 11. The length of the CDR3 is 13 residues. The CDR3 here is CASRYRGAEGYTF. Here the CDR3 DNA reads TGTGCCAGCCGATACAGGGGAGCGGAGGGCTACACCTTC.

The chain joins TRBV19 to TRBJ1-1; 7 nucleotides line up with TRBD1. Germline V gives CDR1 LNHDA, CDR2 SQIVND (reference sequence). The length of the CDR3 is 14 residues. V was clipped by 7 bases and J by 6 bases; unmatched bases: 11. The CDR3 reads CASKPRTGGAEAFF. CDR3 bases: TGTGCCAGTAAACCCAGGACAGGAGGGGCTGAAGCTTTCTTT.

This chain connects TRBV3-1 (or the pseudogene TRBV3-2) to TRBJ2-7; TRBD2 matches 12 bases. Trimming removed 0 bases from V and 7 bases from J; junction bases left unmatched: 7. This CDR3 region has 16 residues. Germline V gene lookup returns CDR1 LGHDT and CDR2 YNNKEL (reference sequence). The CDR3 DNA reads TGTGCCAGCAGCCAAGAGCGGACTAGCGGGACCTTAGAGCAGTACTTC. It codes for CASSQERTSGTLEQYF.

CDR3 DNA: TGTGCCAGCAGCTTAGGCGGCCCGAGCTCCTACAATGAGCAGTTCTTC. This sequence encodes CASSLGGPSSYNEQFF. The V and J genes are TRBV7-7 and TRBJ2-1; D is undetermined. The V gene's germline CDR1 is SSHAT and CDR2 FNYEAQ (reference sequence). V was pared by 1 base and J by 0 bases, with 10 bases between. This CDR3 spans 16 amino acids.

The chain combines TRBV12-3 or TRBV12-4 with TRBJ1-5, with unresolved D. Trimming removed 4 bases at V and 3 bases at J, with 7 bases between. CDR3 size: 13 residues. The chain's CDR3 is CASSSLLNQPQHF. As DNA, the CDR3 is TGTGCCAGCAGTTCTTTACTCAATCAGCCCCAGCATTTT.

The chain has TRBV19 and TRBJ2-7; TRBD2 aligns across 7 bases. This CDR3 is built from 18 residues. CDR1 LNHDA and CDR2 SQIVND come from the germline V gene (reference sequence). Trimming took 7 bases from V and 0 from J; bases not matched to a gene: 18. In nucleotides, the CDR3 is TGTGCCAGTAACCCTGGGCTAGCGGCGCATCTAAGCTCCTACGAGCAGTACTTC. This gives the protein CASNPGLAAHLSSYEQYF.

This chain joins TRBV7-6 and TRBJ1-4, with TRBD1 identical over 7 bases. The V gene end was trimmed by 5 bases and the J gene end by 8 bases; junction bases not matched to a gene: 11. The CDR3 runs 15 residues. Germline CDR1 reads SGHVS; CDR2 reads FNYEAQ. CDR3 nucleotides: TGTGCCAGCAGCCCCAACAGGGGCCCCAACGAAAAACTGTTTTTT. The encoded protein is CASSPNRGPNEKLFF.

The chain uses TRBV5-1 and TRBJ2-5; TRBD1 agrees at 8 bases. The CDR3 covers 16 residues. Germline CDR1 SGHRS, CDR2 YFSETQ. The V and J ends lost 3 bases and 2 bases, in that order; junction bases with no gene match: 9. This CDR3 is CASSSDWTGTQETQYF. DNA for the CDR3: TGCGCCAGCAGCTCTGATTGGACAGGGACGCAAGAGACCCAGTACTTC.

The rearrangement links TRBV12-3 or TRBV12-4 to TRBJ2-7, with TRBD2 matching over 8 bases. The CDR3 has 13 amino acids. V gave up 7 bases and J gave up 6 bases; unmatched junction bases: 8. The CDR3 reads CASKHSGTAEQYF. The DNA for the CDR3 is TGTGCCAGCAAGCATAGCGGGACCGCCGAGCAGTACTTC.

This clone has just a few counts. V is TRBV18 and J is TRBJ1-3, with D perhaps matching TRBD1 (5 bases). This CDR3 region has 14 residues. Germline V lookup: CDR1 KGHSH, CDR2 LQKENI. V was cut by 5 bases and J by 0 bases, with 8 bases left in between. The CDR3 DNA follows: TGTGCCAGCTCATTAGGGGTCTCTGGAAACACCATATATTTT. Protein product: CASSLGVSGNTIYF.